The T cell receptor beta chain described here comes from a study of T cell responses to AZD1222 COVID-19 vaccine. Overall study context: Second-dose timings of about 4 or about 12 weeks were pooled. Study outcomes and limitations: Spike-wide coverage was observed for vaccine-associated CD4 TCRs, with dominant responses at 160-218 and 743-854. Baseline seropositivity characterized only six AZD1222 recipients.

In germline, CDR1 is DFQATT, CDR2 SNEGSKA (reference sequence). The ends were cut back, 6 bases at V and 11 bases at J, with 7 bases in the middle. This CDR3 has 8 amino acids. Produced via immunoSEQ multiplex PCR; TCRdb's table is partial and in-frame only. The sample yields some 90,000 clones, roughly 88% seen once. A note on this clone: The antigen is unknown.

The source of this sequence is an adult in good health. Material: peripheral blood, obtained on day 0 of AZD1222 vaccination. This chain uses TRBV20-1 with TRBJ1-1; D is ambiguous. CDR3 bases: TGCAGTGCCCCTTCTGCTTTCTTT. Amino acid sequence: CSAPSAFF.